These T cell receptor beta chains were read from a single sample in a study of T cell responses to AZD1222 COVID-19 vaccine. Assay used: immunoSEQ multiplex PCR; TCRdb lists only in-frame clones, some missing. The table shows approximately 150,000 clones, with 87% occurring only once. Source: peripheral blood, taken on day 0 of AZD1222 vaccination. The receptors were sampled from an adult in good health. Both conserved end residues are part of each CDR3. A D gene is named only where the DNA matches it firmly. A clone size is listed for some rows: how often the clone was seen (once, few, many), or a class if it is expanded.

>TRBJ2-7|TRBV29-1|few|NA
CSVEDRGIKGVYEQYF
TGCAGCGTTGAAGATCGGGGGATCAAGGGGGTCTACGAGCAGTACTTC
>TRBJ2-5|TRBV25-1|NA|NA
CASSFEPRETQYF
TGTGCCAGCAGTTTTGAACCGAGGGAGACCCAGTACTTC
>TRBJ2-7|TRBV5-1|NA|NA
CASSLGGGRGGEQYF
TGCGCCAGCAGCTTGGGAGGAGGGCGGGGTGGCGAGCAGTACTTC
>TRBJ2-5|TRBV7-3|NA|TRBD1
CASSPGTGLETQYF
TGTGCCAGCAGCCCCGGGACAGGGCTCGAGACCCAGTACTTC
>TRBJ1-1|TRBV7-8|NA|NA
CASSYHQFGGSLTEAFF
TGTGCCAGCAGTTACCACCAGTTCGGGGGGTCCCTTACTGAAGCTTTCTTT
>TRBJ1-6|TRBV27|NA|TRBD1
CASRLGQGNSPLHF
TGTGCCAGCAGACTTGGACAGGGTAATTCACCCCTCCACTTT
>TRBJ1-2|TRBV7-3|few|NA
CASSPTATRKGYTF
TGTGCCAGCAGCCCGACAGCTACCCGAAAGGGCTACACCTTC
>TRBJ1-1|TRBV28|NA|NA
CASSGTATTEAFF
TGTGCCAGCAGTGGAACAGCGACGACTGAAGCTTTCTTT
>TRBJ2-4|TRBV25-1|NA|NA
CASSGLGSIQYF
TGTGCCAGCAGTGGACTTGGAAGCATTCAGTACTTC
>TRBJ2-7|TRBV28|once|TRBD1
CASINIMDRVYEQYF
TGTGCCAGCATCAATATCATGGACAGGGTCTACGAGCAGTACTTC
>TRBJ1-3|TRBV5-4|NA|TRBD1
CASSHPRDRGSGNTIYF
TGTGCCAGCAGCCACCCCCGGGACAGGGGGTCTGGAAACACCATATATTTT
>TRBJ2-2|TRBV24-1|NA|NA
CATSDRYTGELFF
TGTGCCACCAGTGACAGATACACCGGGGAGCTGTTTTTT
>TRBJ1-2|TRBV19|NA|NA
CASSINYDRYGYTF
TGTGCCAGTAGTATAAACTATGACCGGTATGGCTACACCTTC
>TRBJ2-7|TRBV4-1|NA|NA
CASSPSVGYEQYF
TGCGCCAGCAGCCCCTCCGTGGGTTACGAGCAGTACTTC
>TRBJ2-3|TRBV6-5|once|NA
CASSYRTRGDTQYF
TGTGCCAGCAGTTACCGAACACGAGGGGATACGCAGTATTTT
>TRBJ2-7|TRBV21-1|NA|NA
CASTKGGRGDEQYF
TGTGCCAGCACTAAGGGGGGCCGGGGTGACGAGCAGTACTTC
>TRBJ2-7|TRBV4-2|NA|TRBD1
CASSRGQGATNEQYF
TGTGCCAGCAGCCGAGGACAGGGGGCAACGAACGAGCAGTACTTC
>TRBJ1-3|TRBV25-1|NA|TRBD1
CASNGQGSSGNTIYF
TGTGCCAGCAATGGACAGGGCAGCTCTGGAAACACCATATATTTT
>TRBJ1-5|TRBV2|NA|NA
CASRANRNQPQHF
TGTGCCAGCAGGGCCAACAGGAATCAGCCCCAGCATTTT
>TRBJ2-7|TRBV4-1|NA|NA
CASSQGGGQLYEQYF
TGCGCCAGCAGCCAAGGGGGGGGACAGCTCTACGAGCAGTACTTC
>TRBJ2-1|TRBV11-3|few|TRBD2
CASSLSGTSGAYNEQFF
TGTGCCAGCAGCTTAAGTGGTACTAGCGGGGCTTACAATGAGCAGTTCTTC
>TRBJ2-4|TRBV5-8|once|NA
CASSLIPLGHLAKNIQYF
TGTGCCAGCAGCTTGATTCCTTTGGGACACCTAGCCAAAAACATTCAGTACTTC
>TRBJ1-3|TRBV7-9|few|NA
CASSPQTLSGNTIYF
TGTGCCAGCAGCCCCCAGACTCTCTCTGGAAACACCATATATTTT
>TRBJ1-4|TRBV28|NA|NA
CASSLAGVNEKLFF
TGTGCCAGCAGTTTGGCAGGGGTAAATGAAAAACTGTTTTTT
>TRBJ1-1|TRBV6-5|NA|TRBD1
CASRFQGENTEAFF
TGTGCCAGCAGGTTCCAGGGGGAAAACACTGAAGCTTTCTTT
>TRBJ1-2|TRBV7-8|NA|NA
CASSHDTRTVNYGYTF
TGTGCCAGCAGCCATGATACCCGGACAGTTAACTATGGCTACACCTTC
>TRBJ2-7|TRBV11-3|NA|TRBD2
CASSLAGGLYEQYF
TGTGCCAGCAGCTTAGCGGGAGGACTCTACGAGCAGTACTTC
>TRBJ2-7|TRBV27|once|TRBD1
CASSPPGTGDHEQYF
TGTGCCAGCAGTCCCCCCGGGACAGGGGACCACGAGCAGTACTTC
>TRBJ2-1|TRBV2|NA|TRBD2
CANSGGGSYNEQFF
TGTGCCAACTCGGGGGGGGGCTCCTACAATGAGCAGTTCTTC
>TRBJ2-3|TRBV18|NA|NA
CASSPADTQYF
TGTGCCAGCTCACCGGCAGATACGCAGTATTTT
>TRBJ2-7|TRBV9|NA|NA
CASSVGVGNEQYF
TGTGCCAGCAGCGTAGGTGTAGGGAACGAGCAGTACTTC
>TRBJ1-2|TRBV12-3/TRBV12-4|few|TRBD1
CASSRGQGKGYTF
TGTGCCAGCAGCCGGGGACAGGGGAAAGGCTACACCTTC
>TRBJ1-6|TRBV19|NA|NA
CASSMLPRDSPLHF
TGTGCCAGTAGTATGCTACCCAGGGATTCACCCCTCCACTTT
>TRBJ2-7|TRBV12-3/TRBV12-4|NA|NA
CASSPSAVEQYF
TGTGCCAGCAGTCCCTCGGCGGTGGAGCAGTACTTC
>TRBJ1-6|TRBV19|NA|NA
CASSDLTDSPLHF
TGTGCCAGTAGTGACCTTACCGATTCACCCCTCCACTTT
>TRBJ1-1|TRBV2|few|TRBD1
CASTGQGLTEAFF
TGTGCCAGCACCGGACAGGGTTTAACTGAAGCTTTCTTT
>TRBJ2-1|TRBV7-9|few|TRBD2
CASSHGTSGHNEQFF
TGTGCCAGCAGCCATGGGACTAGCGGTCACAATGAGCAGTTCTTC
>TRBJ2-7|TRBV30|NA|TRBD1
CAWSDRGHEQYF
TGTGCCTGGAGTGACAGGGGGCACGAGCAGTACTTC
>TRBJ1-5|TRBV4-2|few|NA
CASSQGEEVRPQHF
TGTGCCAGCAGCCAAGGGGAGGAAGTGCGGCCCCAGCATTTT
>TRBJ2-1|TRBV4-1|NA|NA
CASSQASGLATYNEQFF
TGCGCCAGCAGCCAAGCCTCGGGGCTAGCTACTTACAATGAGCAGTTCTTC
>TRBJ2-5|TRBV5-5|once|NA
CASSLEQGQETQYF
TGTGCCAGCAGCTTGGAACAGGGACAAGAGACCCAGTACTTC
>TRBJ2-7|TRBV5-4|NA|NA
CASSSMDGGAVSYEQYF
TGTGCCAGCAGCTCAATGGACGGCGGGGCGGTCTCCTACGAGCAGTACTTC
>TRBJ2-1|TRBV6-5|NA|TRBD1
CASSYSRTGNNEQFF
TGTGCCAGCAGTTACTCGAGGACAGGGAACAATGAGCAGTTCTTC
>TRBJ1-5|TRBV4-1|NA|NA
CASSQDRRGRVDQPQHF
TGCGCCAGCAGCCAAGATCGACGAGGGAGGGTAGATCAGCCCCAGCATTTT
>TRBJ2-1|TRBV3-1/TRBV3-2|NA|TRBD2
CASSSGLGANEQFF
TGTGCCAGCAGCTCGGGACTAGGGGCGAATGAGCAGTTCTTC
>TRBJ2-6|TRBV6-5|NA|NA
CASSYSSLGANVLTF
TGTGCCAGCAGTTACTCAAGTCTTGGGGCCAACGTCCTGACTTTC
>TRBJ1-1|TRBV3-1/TRBV3-2|few|NA
CASKKGQIAINTEAFF
TGTGCCAGCAAGAAAGGTCAGATTGCGATCAACACTGAAGCTTTCTTT
>TRBJ1-5|TRBV27|NA|NA
CASSSAGGGRGNQPQHF
TGTGCCAGCAGTTCCGCAGGTGGGGGGCGTGGCAATCAGCCCCAGCATTTT
>TRBJ2-7|TRBV15|NA|TRBD2
CATSTISGSSYEQYF
TGTGCCACCAGCACTATAAGCGGGAGTAGCTACGAGCAGTACTTC
>TRBJ1-1|TRBV18|once|NA
CASSTQTGNTEAFF
TGTGCCAGCTCAACACAAACAGGGAACACTGAAGCTTTCTTT